A selection of T cell receptor beta chains follows, all from one sample in a study of early T cells in non-severe SARS-CoV-2 infection. TCRdb re-called the 5' RACE reads with MiXCR, one entry per CDR3 protein. The table has about 64,000 distinct CDR3 sequences, 8.8% seen once; the top ten hold around 15%. The sample in question was whole blood, obtained at baseline. All receptors come from an adult who was a healthcare worker with PCR-confirmed SARS-CoV-2 infection or an uninfected control (not recorded which). Each CDR3 is given with its conserved first and last residue. D genes are given only for firm matches. Clone size is not always given. Where it is, it says once, few, many or a class for expanded clones.

J,size,D,V,CDR3,DNA
TRBJ1-4,few,-,TRBV4-1,CASSQGAAGINEKLFF,TGCGCCAGCAGCCAAGGGGCGGCGGGGATTAATGAAAAACTGTTTTTT
TRBJ2-3,few,TRBD2,TRBV20-1,CSAPPHQRDAPTDTQYF,TGCAGTGCCCCTCCCCATCAGCGGGACGCTCCCACAGATACGCAGTATTTT
TRBJ2-1,few,-,TRBV3-1,CASSQDTPPYNEQFF,TGTGCCAGCAGCCAAGACACACCCCCCTACAATGAGCAGTTCTTC
TRBJ1-5,few,TRBD1,TRBV2,CASIRRRTGENQPQHF,TGTGCCAGCATTCGAAGAAGGACAGGGGAAAATCAGCCCCAGCATTTT
TRBJ1-3,few,-,TRBV13,CASTRGYGLPSGNTIYF,TGTGCCAGCACCCGAGGATACGGACTACCCTCTGGAAACACCATATATTTT
TRBJ2-1,many,-,TRBV29-1,CSVVAGDNEQFF,TGCAGCGTTGTTGCAGGGGACAATGAGCAGTTCTTC
TRBJ2-7,many,-,TRBV13,CASSGTGSSYEQYF,TGTGCCAGCAGCGGTACAGGGAGCTCCTACGAGCAGTACTTC
TRBJ2-7,many,-,TRBV18,CASSPPGGSGYEQYF,TGTGCCAGCTCACCACCGGGCGGCTCCGGCTACGAGCAGTACTTC
TRBJ2-2,-,-,TRBV6-2/TRBV6-3,CASSFTPISIGELFF,TGTGCCAGCAGCTTCACCCCTATAAGTATCGGGGAGCTGTTTTTT
TRBJ1-3,many,-,TRBV30,CAWSVRRGIAAENTIYF,TGTGCCTGGAGTGTACGAAGGGGAATTGCTGCGGAAAACACCATATATTTT
TRBJ2-2,-,-,TRBV6-6,CASSYQTTGELFF,TGTGCCAGCAGTTACCAGACTACCGGGGAGCTGTTTTTT
TRBJ2-3,many,TRBD2,TRBV3-1,CASSQDPWTSGGETDTQYF,TGTGCCAGCAGCCAAGACCCTTGGACTAGCGGGGGAGAAACAGATACGCAGTATTTT
TRBJ2-1,once,-,TRBV5-1,CASSPDSGSSYNEQFF,TGCGCCAGCAGCCCCGACAGCGGAAGCTCCTACAATGAGCAGTTCTTC
TRBJ1-3,many,-,TRBV7-8,CASSLTATSGNTIYF,TGTGCCAGCAGCTTAACAGCAACCTCTGGAAACACCATATATTTT
TRBJ2-1,many,-,TRBV7-3,CASSSQIIDIHNEQFF,TGTGCCAGCAGCTCTCAGATCATCGACATACACAATGAGCAGTTCTTC
TRBJ2-5,-,-,TRBV3-1,CASSQVWRATPRETQYF,TGTGCCAGCAGCCAAGTCTGGCGAGCTACCCCTCGGGAGACCCAGTACTTC
TRBJ2-2,-,TRBD2,TRBV5-1,CASSRLVTSGTGELFF,TGCGCCAGCAGCCGCCTGGTGACTAGCGGGACCGGGGAGCTGTTTTTT
TRBJ2-3,few,-,TRBV29-1,CSVEDLWGGPRTDTQYF,TGCAGCGTTGAAGATCTGTGGGGGGGCCCTCGCACAGATACGCAGTATTTT
TRBJ1-2,few,-,TRBV4-3,CASSQDRGGPNYTF,TGCGCCAGCAGCCAAGATCGTGGGGGACCCAACTACACCTTC
TRBJ2-1,few,-,TRBV15,CATSRGGGPRRDEQFF,TGTGCCACCAGCAGAGGTGGAGGACCGCGGAGGGATGAGCAGTTCTTC
TRBJ1-2,-,TRBD1,TRBV19,CASSTGQGYYGYTF,TGTGCCAGTAGCACGGGACAGGGTTACTATGGCTACACCTTC
TRBJ2-2,-,-,TRBV18,CASSRQADGELFF,TGTGCCAGCTCACGGCAGGCCGACGGGGAGCTGTTTTTT
TRBJ2-7,-,TRBD2,TRBV6-6,CASSYLLAGEGGQYF,TGTGCCAGCAGTTACCTCCTAGCGGGAGAAGGGGGGCAGTACTTC
TRBJ2-7,-,-,TRBV15,CATSRGGGDRTYEQYF,TGTGCCACCAGCAGGGGGGGAGGAGACAGGACCTACGAGCAGTACTTC
TRBJ2-1,many,-,TRBV27,CASSLQGAGGEQFF,TGTGCCAGCAGTTTACAGGGGGCGGGGGGTGAGCAGTTCTTC
TRBJ2-1,-,TRBD2,TRBV11-3,CASSSGTSGRVYNEQFF,TGTGCCAGCAGCTCCGGGACTAGCGGGAGAGTCTACAATGAGCAGTTCTTC
TRBJ2-7,-,TRBD2,TRBV7-6,CASSLGTSGGYEQYF,TGTGCCAGCAGCCTAGGGACTAGCGGAGGCTACGAGCAGTACTTC
TRBJ2-1,many,-,TRBV12-3/TRBV12-4,CASTPRGQLYNEQFF,TGTGCCAGCACCCCCCGGGGCCAGCTATACAATGAGCAGTTCTTC
TRBJ2-1,-,TRBD2,TRBV7-9,CASSLDPAGYSYNEQFF,TGTGCCAGCAGCTTAGACCCAGCGGGGTACTCCTACAATGAGCAGTTCTTC
TRBJ1-4,many,-,TRBV20-1,CSARGDSNEKLFF,TGCAGTGCTAGAGGGGACTCTAATGAAAAACTGTTTTTT
TRBJ1-1,many,-,TRBV6-1,CASSRGRLNTEAFF,TGTGCCAGCAGTAGGGGACGGTTGAACACTGAAGCTTTCTTT
TRBJ1-1,-,TRBD1,TRBV5-1,CASSSMTGTNTEAFF,TGCGCCAGCAGTTCTATGACAGGGACGAACACTGAAGCTTTCTTT
TRBJ1-5,-,-,TRBV12-3/TRBV12-4,CASSFLGQTNQPQHF,TGTGCCAGCAGTTTTTTAGGGCAGACCAATCAGCCCCAGCATTTT
TRBJ1-6,many,-,TRBV7-3,CASSRRIYNSPLHF,TGTGCCAGCAGCCGGCGAATCTATAATTCACCCCTCCACTTT
TRBJ2-3,few,-,TRBV7-3,CASSPGRSPSTDTQYF,TGTGCCAGCAGCCCTGGGAGGTCCCCTAGCACAGATACGCAGTATTTT
TRBJ2-5,many,-,TRBV7-2,CASSRPTGPQETQYF,TGTGCCAGCAGCCGACCGACAGGCCCGCAAGAGACCCAGTACTTC
TRBJ2-5,few,TRBD2,TRBV29-1,CSVAATSGIKYF,TGCAGCGTTGCGGCGACTAGCGGCATAAAGTACTTC
TRBJ2-7,few,-,TRBV7-2,CASSLMGLEQYF,TGTGCCAGCAGCTTAATGGGACTCGAGCAGTACTTC
TRBJ2-2,-,-,TRBV5-6,CASTRTEGVNTGELFF,TGTGCCAGCACAAGGACCGAAGGGGTCAACACCGGGGAGCTGTTTTTT
TRBJ2-2,many,-,TRBV12-3/TRBV12-4,CASRPLRGMTGELFF,TGTGCCAGCAGGCCTCTAAGAGGGATGACCGGGGAGCTGTTTTTT
TRBJ2-5,many,TRBD2,TRBV27,CASSPASGREETQYF,TGTGCCAGCAGTCCGGCTAGCGGGAGGGAAGAGACCCAGTACTTC
TRBJ2-7,many,-,TRBV3-1,CASSREFSSYEQYF,TGTGCCAGCAGCAGGGAATTCAGCTCCTACGAGCAGTACTTC
TRBJ2-5,-,TRBD1,TRBV5-1,CASSRDREETQYF,TGCGCCAGCAGCCGCGACAGGGAAGAGACCCAGTACTTC
TRBJ1-1,few,-,TRBV29-1,CSVSRGGTEAFF,TGCAGCGTTTCCAGGGGTGGGACTGAAGCTTTCTTT
TRBJ2-7,few,-,TRBV20-1,CSARDGGGSYEQYF,TGCAGTGCTAGAGATGGAGGGGGGTCCTACGAGCAGTACTTC
TRBJ1-4,-,-,TRBV7-3,CASSLTGERSEKLFF,TGTGCCAGCAGCTTAACGGGGGAGCGAAGTGAAAAACTGTTTTTT
TRBJ2-1,-,-,TRBV7-9,CASSSLSYNEQFF,TGTGCCAGCAGTTCTCTGTCATACAATGAGCAGTTCTTC
TRBJ2-5,few,-,TRBV5-1,CASTFETQYF,TGCGCCAGCACGTTTGAGACCCAGTACTTC
TRBJ2-2,-,TRBD2,TRBV7-2,CASSLGRGGNTGELFF,TGTGCCAGCAGCTTAGGTCGCGGGGGGAACACCGGGGAGCTGTTTTTT
TRBJ2-7,few,TRBD2,TRBV7-2,CASSLAPSGSYYEQYF,TGTGCCAGCAGCTTAGCCCCTAGCGGATCTTACTACGAGCAGTACTTC
TRBJ2-3,-,TRBD2,TRBV5-6,CASSPRAGATDTQYF,TGTGCCAGCAGCCCTAGGGCGGGAGCGACAGATACGCAGTATTTT
TRBJ2-1,many,-,TRBV7-2,CASSLALRGEQFF,TGTGCCAGCAGCTTAGCGCTTAGGGGTGAGCAGTTCTTC
TRBJ2-3,few,-,TRBV18,CASSPPIKTGSTDTQYF,TGTGCCAGCTCACCACCTATAAAGACAGGTAGCACAGATACGCAGTATTTT
TRBJ2-7,-,-,TRBV4-1,CASSQGVGYEQYF,TGCGCCAGCAGCCAAGGGGTGGGTTACGAGCAGTACTTC
TRBJ2-1,few,TRBD2,TRBV6-2/TRBV6-3,CASRSSGRGDEQFF,TGTGCCAGCAGATCTAGCGGGAGAGGGGATGAGCAGTTCTTC
TRBJ2-7,few,TRBD2,TRBV10-3,CAISEWASGPAGLYEQYF,TGTGCCATCAGTGAGTGGGCTAGCGGACCGGCCGGACTCTACGAGCAGTACTTC
TRBJ2-1,-,TRBD2,TRBV12-3/TRBV12-4,CASRPIAGGPSGSYNEQFF,TGTGCCAGCAGACCAATAGCGGGAGGGCCCTCAGGATCATACAATGAGCAGTTCTTC
TRBJ2-7,few,-,TRBV6-2/TRBV6-3,CASSYRLHRGLASYEQYF,TGTGCCAGCAGTTACCGACTTCACAGGGGCCTAGCGTCCTACGAGCAGTACTTC
TRBJ2-3,many,TRBD2,TRBV7-3,CASSVRPGLAENTQYF,TGTGCCAGCAGCGTCCGCCCGGGACTAGCAGAGAATACGCAGTATTTT
TRBJ2-3,-,TRBD1,TRBV6-5,CASRDLQGKDTQYF,TGTGCCAGCAGGGATTTACAGGGGAAAGATACGCAGTATTTT